The clone carrying this TCR beta chain occurred a few times. Its antigen is unknown. The sample belongs to a study of T cell repertoires in cytomegalovirus infection. MiXCR, applied by TCRdb to the reads, yields one record per CDR3 protein. This sample has around 430,000 distinct CDR3 sequences, with under 55% found just once. The CDR3 has 13 amino acids. Germline assignment: CDR1 SEHNR and CDR2 FQNEAQ (reference sequence). V lost 8 bases to trimming and J lost 3 bases, with 10 bases between them. The V gene is TRBV7-9, the J gene TRBJ1-4; D gene uncertain. The TCR was taken from a human donor in good health (CMV status not recorded). Some clones in this sample may be carry-over from other donors' samples. Sequencing was performed on cultured PBMCs, taken from culture after CMV antigen stimulation. CDR3 sequence: CASARSANEKLFF. CDR3 DNA: TGTGCCAGCGCCCGCTCAGCTAATGAAAAACTGTTTTTT.